This T cell receptor beta chain derives from a study of blood T cell repertoires in COVID-19. This CDR3 is 14 amino acids long. The junction had 0 bases not matched to a gene; V was cut back by 0 bases and J by 3 bases. Germline CDR1 SGDLS, CDR2 YYNGEE. The repertoire was sequenced with immunoSEQ multiplex PCR; TCRdb's copy has only in-frame clones and lacks some. Seen here are tens of thousands of clones, roughly four fifths observed once, and the top ten hold 25% to 30%. This clonotype was obtained from a human donor in a cohort sampled during active COVID-19. Sequenced input: peripheral blood. The rearrangement uses TRBV9 and TRBJ2-7; 10 bases fit TRBD2. CDR3 DNA sequence: TGTGCCAGCAGCGTAGGGACTAGCGGCTACGAGCAGTACTTC. Its translation is CASSVGTSGYEQYF.